A selection of T cell receptor beta chains follows, all from one sample in a study of cytomegalovirus exposure and HLA in healthy donors. The table came from immunoSEQ multiplex PCR; TCRdb's copy has only in-frame clones and leaves some out. The sample lists roughly 130,000 clones; around four fifths were seen once. The sample comprised PBMCs. These receptors were collected from a male donor in good health and CMV-seropositive. CDR3s include the opening cysteine and the closing phenylalanine or tryptophan. D genes are given only for firm matches. Clone size is shown for a subset of rows, as once, few, many or a class of expanded clone.

D gene: TRBD1
J gene: TRBJ2-7
V gene: TRBV27
CDR3 length: 14
clone size: .
CDR3 DNA: TGTGCCAGCAGTCTTGACAGGGGCCACGACGAGCAGTACTTC
CDR3 protein: CASSLDRGHDEQYF

D gene: TRBD2
J gene: TRBJ2-3
V gene: TRBV30
CDR3 length: 14
clone size: .
CDR3 DNA: TGTGCCTGGATAGCGGGGAGAGGAGCAGATACGCAGTATTTT
CDR3 protein: CAWIAGRGADTQYF

D gene: TRBD1
J gene: TRBJ1-3
V gene: TRBV30
CDR3 length: 16
clone size: .
CDR3 DNA: TGTGCCTGGAGTGTTGGGACAGGGGCCTCTGGAAACACCATATATTTT
CDR3 protein: CAWSVGTGASGNTIYF

D gene: TRBD1
J gene: TRBJ2-3
V gene: TRBV5-6
CDR3 length: 19
clone size: .
CDR3 DNA: TGTGCCAGCAGCTTGAAGGGACAGGGGTTCAATTTATGGGCAGATACGCAGTATTTT
CDR3 protein: CASSLKGQGFNLWADTQYF

D gene: .
J gene: TRBJ2-1
V gene: TRBV11-2
CDR3 length: 15
clone size: .
CDR3 DNA: TGTGCCAGCAGCTTAGTTAGGGGTTCGGGCAATGAGCAGTTCTTC
CDR3 protein: CASSLVRGSGNEQFF

D gene: .
J gene: TRBJ2-7
V gene: TRBV19
CDR3 length: 15
clone size: .
CDR3 DNA: TGTGCCAGTAGCCCACAGGATTCCCGATCCTACGAGCAGTACTTC
CDR3 protein: CASSPQDSRSYEQYF

D gene: TRBD2
J gene: TRBJ2-1
V gene: TRBV7-2
CDR3 length: 19
clone size: few
CDR3 DNA: TGTGCCAGCAGCTCGGTGGTCGGACTAGCGGGAGTAGGTTACAATGAGCAGTTCTTC
CDR3 protein: CASSSVVGLAGVGYNEQFF

D gene: .
J gene: TRBJ2-2
V gene: TRBV6-5
CDR3 length: 14
clone size: .
CDR3 DNA: TGTGCCAGCAGTTACCGCCCGGGGACCGGGGAGCTGTTTTTT
CDR3 protein: CASSYRPGTGELFF

D gene: TRBD1
J gene: TRBJ2-5
V gene: TRBV19
CDR3 length: 15
clone size: once
CDR3 DNA: TGTGCCAGTAGTATAGGGCGGGACAGGGGAGAGACCCAGTACTTC
CDR3 protein: CASSIGRDRGETQYF

D gene: .
J gene: TRBJ2-3
V gene: TRBV30
CDR3 length: 12
clone size: .
CDR3 DNA: TGTGCCTGGACCTTCTCCGAGGATACGCAGTATTTT
CDR3 protein: CAWTFSEDTQYF

D gene: TRBD1
J gene: TRBJ1-6
V gene: TRBV28
CDR3 length: 16
clone size: .
CDR3 DNA: TGTGCCAGCAGTCTCCCTACAGGGGGCAGGGGTTCACCCCTCCACTTT
CDR3 protein: CASSLPTGGRGSPLHF

D gene: TRBD2
J gene: TRBJ2-1
V gene: TRBV27
CDR3 length: 15
clone size: .
CDR3 DNA: TGTGCCAGCAGTATAGCGGGAACCTCCTACAATGAGCAGTTCTTC
CDR3 protein: CASSIAGTSYNEQFF

D gene: TRBD2
J gene: TRBJ2-5
V gene: TRBV7-2
CDR3 length: 15
clone size: .
CDR3 DNA: TGTGCCAGCAGCTCCTTAAGCGGGGAGGGGGAGACCCAGTACTTC
CDR3 protein: CASSSLSGEGETQYF

D gene: TRBD1
J gene: TRBJ1-1
V gene: TRBV19
CDR3 length: 14
clone size: few
CDR3 DNA: TGTGCCAGTAGCCTACAGGGGGCGAACACTGAAGCTTTCTTT
CDR3 protein: CASSLQGANTEAFF

D gene: .
J gene: TRBJ1-3
V gene: TRBV9
CDR3 length: 16
clone size: .
CDR3 DNA: TGTGCCAGCAGCGCCCGCCATTTGAGCTCTGGAAACACCATATATTTT
CDR3 protein: CASSARHLSSGNTIYF

D gene: TRBD2
J gene: TRBJ2-7
V gene: TRBV7-2
CDR3 length: 17
clone size: .
CDR3 DNA: TGTGCCAGCAGCCCCTTAGCGGGCACAGTGGGTGGGTACGAGCAGTACTTC
CDR3 protein: CASSPLAGTVGGYEQYF

D gene: .
J gene: TRBJ2-2
V gene: TRBV27
CDR3 length: 15
clone size: .
CDR3 DNA: TGTGCCAGCAGTTTAGAGCCCCGTTTACCCGGGGAGCTGTTTTTT
CDR3 protein: CASSLEPRLPGELFF

D gene: TRBD1
J gene: TRBJ1-1
V gene: TRBV7-3
CDR3 length: 13
clone size: .
CDR3 DNA: TGTGCCAGCAGCTATACAGGGGGCACTGAAGCTTTCTTT
CDR3 protein: CASSYTGGTEAFF

D gene: .
J gene: TRBJ1-4
V gene: TRBV25-1
CDR3 length: 14
clone size: .
CDR3 DNA: TGTGCCAGCAGTATGACAGGTGGGGTGGAAAAACTGTTTTTT
CDR3 protein: CASSMTGGVEKLFF

D gene: .
J gene: TRBJ1-6
V gene: TRBV7-2
CDR3 length: 16
clone size: .
CDR3 DNA: TGTGCCAGCAGCCCCGGTGGCAGGGGTGGCAATTCACCCCTCCACTTT
CDR3 protein: CASSPGGRGGNSPLHF

D gene: .
J gene: TRBJ1-4
V gene: TRBV18
CDR3 length: 16
clone size: .
CDR3 DNA: TGTGCCAGCTCACCCTTTGGGGGGGCGCCCCCCGAAAAACTGTTTTTT
CDR3 protein: CASSPFGGAPPEKLFF

D gene: .
J gene: TRBJ2-6
V gene: TRBV15
CDR3 length: 19
clone size: .
CDR3 DNA: TGTGCCACCAGCAGAGATCTAGCAGAAACGGGCTCTGGGGCCAACGTCCTGACTTTC
CDR3 protein: CATSRDLAETGSGANVLTF

D gene: .
J gene: TRBJ2-5
V gene: TRBV28
CDR3 length: 15
clone size: few
CDR3 DNA: TGTGCCAGCAGTTTTTACCAGGGGAATCAAGAGACCCAGTACTTC
CDR3 protein: CASSFYQGNQETQYF

D gene: .
J gene: TRBJ1-5
V gene: TRBV30
CDR3 length: 14
clone size: once
CDR3 DNA: TGTGCCTGGAGTCGTGACACCAGCAATCAGCCCCAGCATTTT
CDR3 protein: CAWSRDTSNQPQHF

D gene: .
J gene: TRBJ2-5
V gene: TRBV21-1
CDR3 length: 15
clone size: few
CDR3 DNA: TGTGCCAGCAGCAAAAGAAAGTACAGTCAAGAGACCCAGTACTTC
CDR3 protein: CASSKRKYSQETQYF

D gene: .
J gene: TRBJ1-6
V gene: TRBV30
CDR3 length: 14
clone size: .
CDR3 DNA: TGTGCCTGGATCACCGGGGTGGAACGTTCACCCCTCCACTTT
CDR3 protein: CAWITGVERSPLHF

D gene: TRBD1
J gene: TRBJ1-2
V gene: TRBV29-1
CDR3 length: 15
clone size: .
CDR3 DNA: TGCAGCGTTGAAGGTGGCAGGGGGAGCGTCCATGGCTACACCTTC
CDR3 protein: CSVEGGRGSVHGYTF

D gene: .
J gene: TRBJ2-7
V gene: TRBV9
CDR3 length: 13
clone size: .
CDR3 DNA: TGTGCCAGCAGCGTGGGGGGGCTGGCCGAGCAGTACTTC
CDR3 protein: CASSVGGLAEQYF

D gene: TRBD1
J gene: TRBJ2-7
V gene: TRBV28
CDR3 length: 17
clone size: .
CDR3 DNA: TGTGCCAGCAGTTTGGGGGGAGGGGGACAGGGCGTCCACGAGCAGTACTTC
CDR3 protein: CASSLGGGGQGVHEQYF

D gene: TRBD2
J gene: TRBJ2-1
V gene: TRBV28
CDR3 length: 15
clone size: .
CDR3 DNA: TGTGCCAGCAGTTGGGGGGGAGGAGGATACAATGAGCAGTTCTTC
CDR3 protein: CASSWGGGGYNEQFF

D gene: .
J gene: TRBJ2-7
V gene: TRBV7-2
CDR3 length: 13
clone size: .
CDR3 DNA: TGTGCCAGCAGCTTGGTGGAGTCATACGAGCAGTACTTC
CDR3 protein: CASSLVESYEQYF

D gene: .
J gene: TRBJ2-1
V gene: TRBV4-3
CDR3 length: 18
clone size: .
CDR3 DNA: TGCGCCAGCAGCCAAGATCTCGCGTTCGTCACCACCTACAATGAGCAGTTCTTC
CDR3 protein: CASSQDLAFVTTYNEQFF

D gene: .
J gene: TRBJ1-4
V gene: TRBV9
CDR3 length: 15
clone size: .
CDR3 DNA: TGTGCCAGCAGCGAGACGGCAGGGGCGGGAGGAAAACTGTTTTTT
CDR3 protein: CASSETAGAGGKLFF

D gene: .
J gene: TRBJ2-5
V gene: TRBV2
CDR3 length: 14
clone size: .
CDR3 DNA: TGTGCCAGCTCATTACGGCGGAGCCAAGAGACCCAGTACTTC
CDR3 protein: CASSLRRSQETQYF

D gene: .
J gene: TRBJ2-1
V gene: TRBV29-1
CDR3 length: 14
clone size: .
CDR3 DNA: TGCAGCGTAATAGCGGAGAGCTCCTACAATGAGCAGTTCTTC
CDR3 protein: CSVIAESSYNEQFF

D gene: TRBD2
J gene: TRBJ2-2
V gene: TRBV28
CDR3 length: 17
clone size: few
CDR3 DNA: TGTGCCAGCAGTTTACCCCTAGCGGGAGGGCCGATCGGGGAGCTGTTTTTT
CDR3 protein: CASSLPLAGGPIGELFF

D gene: TRBD1
J gene: TRBJ1-5
V gene: TRBV7-9
CDR3 length: 16
clone size: .
CDR3 DNA: TGTGCCAGCAGCTTAGTCGCAGGGGGCAAACAACAGCCCCAGCATTTT
CDR3 protein: CASSLVAGGKQQPQHF

D gene: .
J gene: TRBJ2-5
V gene: TRBV2
CDR3 length: 15
clone size: .
CDR3 DNA: TGTGCCAGCAGTGAACTTGTCGGTCTCCAAGAGACCCAGTACTTC
CDR3 protein: CASSELVGLQETQYF

D gene: TRBD2
J gene: TRBJ2-7
V gene: TRBV7-2
CDR3 length: 15
clone size: .
CDR3 DNA: TGTGCCAGCAGCATAACCTTTAGCGGGACCTACGAGCAGTACTTC
CDR3 protein: CASSITFSGTYEQYF

D gene: TRBD1
J gene: TRBJ1-6
V gene: TRBV30
CDR3 length: 14
clone size: .
CDR3 DNA: TGTGCCTGGACCAGGACAGGGGATAATTCACCCCTCCACTTT
CDR3 protein: CAWTRTGDNSPLHF

D gene: TRBD2
J gene: TRBJ2-7
V gene: TRBV15
CDR3 length: 16
clone size: once
CDR3 DNA: TGTGCCACCAGCAGGGGAACAACTAGCGGGATATACGAGCAGTACTTC
CDR3 protein: CATSRGTTSGIYEQYF

D gene: TRBD2
J gene: TRBJ2-5
V gene: TRBV7-2
CDR3 length: 14
clone size: .
CDR3 DNA: TGTGCCAGCAGCTTTAGCGGGAGTGGGGAGACCCAGTACTTC
CDR3 protein: CASSFSGSGETQYF

D gene: .
J gene: TRBJ2-2
V gene: TRBV4-1
CDR3 length: 17
clone size: .
CDR3 DNA: TGCGCCAGCAGCCAAGACGCAGCGGACCCATTAGGCGGGGAGCTGTTTTTT
CDR3 protein: CASSQDAADPLGGELFF